This T cell receptor (beta chain) came from a study of blood T cells in healthy people across ages (dated by TCRdb to the mid-2010s). For context, the study as a whole: In model experiments, roughly one uniquely barcoded TCR beta cDNA molecule per two T cells was captured by template switching. Two additional independent replicas of 1 million unique cDNA reads from the same blood draw were analyzed for two donors (one aged 18 to 30 and one aged 80 or older). The donors were divided into four age groups: young (average around 16 years), middle-aged (approximately 39), aged (approximately 64) and long-lived (roughly 86). To avoid experimental bias, donors of different ages were spread randomly across the sequencing lanes. To track age-related changes in TCR beta repertoire diversity, the study relied on deep sequencing normalized with unique cDNA molecular identifiers.

The library relied on 5' RACE. TCRdb shows the sequencer as Illumina HiSeq 2500. A second PCR of roughly 7 to 11 cycles was run with a J-beta primer mix and a sample-barcoded 5' primer. A template-switch 5' adaptor carrying 12 random nucleotides introduced a unique molecular identifier onto each TCR beta cDNA molecule. Each sample yielded at least 3 million CDR3-containing paired-end reads. All of the RNA was converted into first-strand cDNA using the Mint cDNA synthesis kit, with a TRBC-specific oligonucleotide serving as the primer. Following uracil-DNA glycosylase treatment, all cDNA underwent a first 18-cycle PCR with the universal primers M1SS and BC2_uni_R. The study's own analysis went as follows. Normalization of each sample was performed by random selection of 1 million high-quality reads, each carrying a distinct molecular identifier. Instead of being binned into consensus sequences, reads that shared molecular identifiers were thrown out. MiTCR, set to a Q25 quality threshold and the strictest error-elimination algorithm, was used for CDR3 identification, clonotype clustering and error correction. A nonparametric unseen species model with Euler transformation was used to estimate lower-bound total TCR beta diversity. TCRdb trimmed the raw reads at Q25, called clones with MiXCR and kept productive beta chains. Rows with one shared CDR3 protein collapse into an entry with the most common genes and DNA. V and J calls and clone size were set by TCRdb, not the authors. The sample data list a few hundred thousand distinct CDR3 sequences, and 25% to 30% of these were observed just once. The ten top clones hold roughly 20% of the sample.

The donors were about 40 Caucasian individuals from Russia, aged about 6 to 100 years, who were systemically healthy. Each donor gave 8 to 10 milliliters of peripheral blood, drawn into EDTA-treated Vacutainer tubes. Ficoll-Paque density-gradient centrifugation was used to isolate PBMCs, with at least 6.5 million per sample. Total RNA, at least 6 micrograms per sample, was extracted from PBMCs with Trizol reagent. Naive CD45RAhigh/CD27high T cell percentages were measured by flow cytometry on a PBMC aliquot from every donor. The full study reports these points: Compared with the aged group, the long-lived group had more naive CD4+ T cells, fewer expanded clones and increased TCR diversity, a pattern suggesting age selection. Observed TCR beta diversity per million T cells fell roughly linearly with age, and a significant reduction was already apparent by age roughly 40. Donor CMV infection status was unknown, potentially confounding age-related changes in expanded clonotypes. Estimates of total diversity based on one million sequenced T cells were considered lower bounds and underestimates. Since profiling was done on bulk unsorted PBMCs, naive and antigen-experienced compartments could not be conclusively compared. There was a strong correlation between observed TCR beta diversity and the percentage of naive T cells measured by flow cytometry.

The table lists this clonotype with many counts. Its antigen is unknown. No per-base quality is available; no much larger clone lies one base away. Here V drops 0 bases and J drops 1 base, and the junction holds 1 base not matched to any gene. The germline V gene provides CDR1 SGHTA and CDR2 FQGNSA. The CDR3 runs 16 amino acids, cysteine and phenylalanine included. Only the CDR3 portion is preserved as DNA: 48 bases, with reading frame beginning at the first base. The sample taken for sequencing was blood. The sequence is built from TRBV7-2 and TRBJ2-5, with 11 middle bases fitting TRBD1. The receptor's source is a woman in her 70s in good health. The nucleotides read TGTGCCAGCAGCTTAGCCGGGACAGGGGGCCAAGAGACCCAGTACTTC. Translated, this gives CASSLAGTGGQETQYF.